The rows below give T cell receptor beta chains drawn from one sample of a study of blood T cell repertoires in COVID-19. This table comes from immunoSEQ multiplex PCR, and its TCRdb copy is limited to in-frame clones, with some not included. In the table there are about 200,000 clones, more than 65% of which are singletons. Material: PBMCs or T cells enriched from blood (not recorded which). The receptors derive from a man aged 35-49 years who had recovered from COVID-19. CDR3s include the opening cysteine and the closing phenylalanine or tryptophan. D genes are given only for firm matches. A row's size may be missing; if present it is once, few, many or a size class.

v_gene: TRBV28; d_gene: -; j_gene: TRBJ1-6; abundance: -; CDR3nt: TGTGCCAGCAGTCCCCCGACGCAGGGTGGCGGTCTCCTCCACTTT; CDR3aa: CASSPPTQGGGLLHF
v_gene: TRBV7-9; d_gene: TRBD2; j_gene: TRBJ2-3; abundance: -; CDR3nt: TGTGCCAGCAGCTTAGCGCTGGAGCGGGGGGCCACAGATACGCAGTATTTT; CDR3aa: CASSLALERGATDTQYF
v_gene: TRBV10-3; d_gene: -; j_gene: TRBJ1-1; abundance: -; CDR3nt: TGTGCCATCAGTGAGTCCTCGACTGAGGAAGCTTTCTTT; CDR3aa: CAISESSTEEAFF
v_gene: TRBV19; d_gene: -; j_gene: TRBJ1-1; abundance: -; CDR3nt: TGTGCCAGTAGTATCGGGTCGGACTTCAACACTGAAGCTTTCTTT; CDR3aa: CASSIGSDFNTEAFF
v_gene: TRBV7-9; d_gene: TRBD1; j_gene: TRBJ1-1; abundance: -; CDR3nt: TGTGCCAGCAGCTTCCATGACAGGGGCACTGAAGCTTTCTTT; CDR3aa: CASSFHDRGTEAFF
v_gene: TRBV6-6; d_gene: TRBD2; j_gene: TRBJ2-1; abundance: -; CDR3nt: TGTGCCAGCAGCGCGAATACCGGGACTAGAGGTCGGGAGCAGTTCTTC; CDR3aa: CASSANTGTRGREQFF
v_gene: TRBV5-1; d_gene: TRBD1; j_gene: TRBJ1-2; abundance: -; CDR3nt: TGCGCCAGCAGCCCAGGGACAGCTAGCGGGGACTATGGCTACACCTTC; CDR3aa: CASSPGTASGDYGYTF
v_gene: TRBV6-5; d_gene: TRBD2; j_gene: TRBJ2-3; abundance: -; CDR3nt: TGTGCCAGCAGTTACGGGGGCGGGGGGGCCACAGATACGCAGTATTTT; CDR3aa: CASSYGGGGATDTQYF
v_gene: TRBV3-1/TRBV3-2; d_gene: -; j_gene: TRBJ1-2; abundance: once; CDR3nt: TGTGCCAGCAGACCCGGGTTGGGTGGCTACACCTTC; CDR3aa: CASRPGLGGYTF
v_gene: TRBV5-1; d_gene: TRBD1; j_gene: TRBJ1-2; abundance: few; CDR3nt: TGCGCCAGCAGCCGACAACAGACAGGGGAGGTTTATGGCTACACCTTC; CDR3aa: CASSRQQTGEVYGYTF
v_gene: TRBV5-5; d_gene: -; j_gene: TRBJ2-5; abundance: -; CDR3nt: TGTGCCAGCAGCTTGGGAAGGGGATACGAGACCCAGTACTTC; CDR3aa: CASSLGRGYETQYF
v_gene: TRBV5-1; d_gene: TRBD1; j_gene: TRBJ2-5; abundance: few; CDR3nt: TGCGCCAGCAGCTTCCGGACAGGGGGCACAGAGACCCAGTACTTC; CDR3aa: CASSFRTGGTETQYF
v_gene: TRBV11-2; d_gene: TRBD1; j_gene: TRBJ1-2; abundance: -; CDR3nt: TGTGCCAGCAGCGTAACGGGGACAGACTATGGCTACACCTTC; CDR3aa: CASSVTGTDYGYTF
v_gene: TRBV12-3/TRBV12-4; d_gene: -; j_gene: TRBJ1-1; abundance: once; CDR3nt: TGTGCCAGCACCACGACAGTGGCGACTGAAGCTTTCTTT; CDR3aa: CASTTTVATEAFF
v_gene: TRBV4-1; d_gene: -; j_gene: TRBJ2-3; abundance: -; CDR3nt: TGCGCCAGCAGCCGGGCCTCATCTAGCACAGATACGCAGTATTTT; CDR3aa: CASSRASSSTDTQYF
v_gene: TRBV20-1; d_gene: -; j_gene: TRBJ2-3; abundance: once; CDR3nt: TGCAGTGCGGAGGTGAGCGGAACGCAGTATTTT; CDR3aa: CSAEVSGTQYF
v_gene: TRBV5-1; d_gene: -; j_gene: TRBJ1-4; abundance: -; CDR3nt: TGCGCCAGCAGGAAGGGAGATAATGAAAAACTGTTTTTT; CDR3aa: CASRKGDNEKLFF
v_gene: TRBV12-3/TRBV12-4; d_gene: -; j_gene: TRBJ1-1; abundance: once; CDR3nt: TGTGCCAGCAGTTCTTACATCAACACTGAAGCTTTCTTT; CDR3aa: CASSSYINTEAFF
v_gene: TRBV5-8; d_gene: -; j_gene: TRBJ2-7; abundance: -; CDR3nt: TGTGCCAGCAGCTTACAGGGGGGGTACGAGCAGTACTTC; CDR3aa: CASSLQGGYEQYF
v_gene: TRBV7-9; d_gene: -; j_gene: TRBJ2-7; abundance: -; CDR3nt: TGTGCCAGCAGCCCAATCGACAGGTCCTACGAGCAGTACTTC; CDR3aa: CASSPIDRSYEQYF
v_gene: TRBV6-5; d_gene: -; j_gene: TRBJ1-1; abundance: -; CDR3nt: TGTGCCAGCAGACGACAGGCCACTGAAGCTTTCTTT; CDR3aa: CASRRQATEAFF
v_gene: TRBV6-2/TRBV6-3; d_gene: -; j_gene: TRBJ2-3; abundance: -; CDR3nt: TGTGCCAGCAGTTACTCGGGCAGCTCGCAGTATTTT; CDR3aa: CASSYSGSSQYF
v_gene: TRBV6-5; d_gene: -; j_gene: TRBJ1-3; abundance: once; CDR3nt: TGTGCCAGCAGTTACGAACAGAACGGAAACACCATATATTTT; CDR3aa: CASSYEQNGNTIYF
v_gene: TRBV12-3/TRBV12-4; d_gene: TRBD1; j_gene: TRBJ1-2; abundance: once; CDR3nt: TGTGCCAGCAGTTCCGGGACAGGGGTCCTCACCTTC; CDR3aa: CASSSGTGVLTF
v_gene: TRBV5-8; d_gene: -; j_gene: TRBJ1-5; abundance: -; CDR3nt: TGTGCCAGCAGCTTGGCCAGGGATCAGCCCCAGCATTTT; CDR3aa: CASSLARDQPQHF
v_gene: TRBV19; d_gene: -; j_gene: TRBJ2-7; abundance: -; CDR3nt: TGTGCCAGTAGTATTGGGCAGAACTACGAGCAGTACTTC; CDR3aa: CASSIGQNYEQYF